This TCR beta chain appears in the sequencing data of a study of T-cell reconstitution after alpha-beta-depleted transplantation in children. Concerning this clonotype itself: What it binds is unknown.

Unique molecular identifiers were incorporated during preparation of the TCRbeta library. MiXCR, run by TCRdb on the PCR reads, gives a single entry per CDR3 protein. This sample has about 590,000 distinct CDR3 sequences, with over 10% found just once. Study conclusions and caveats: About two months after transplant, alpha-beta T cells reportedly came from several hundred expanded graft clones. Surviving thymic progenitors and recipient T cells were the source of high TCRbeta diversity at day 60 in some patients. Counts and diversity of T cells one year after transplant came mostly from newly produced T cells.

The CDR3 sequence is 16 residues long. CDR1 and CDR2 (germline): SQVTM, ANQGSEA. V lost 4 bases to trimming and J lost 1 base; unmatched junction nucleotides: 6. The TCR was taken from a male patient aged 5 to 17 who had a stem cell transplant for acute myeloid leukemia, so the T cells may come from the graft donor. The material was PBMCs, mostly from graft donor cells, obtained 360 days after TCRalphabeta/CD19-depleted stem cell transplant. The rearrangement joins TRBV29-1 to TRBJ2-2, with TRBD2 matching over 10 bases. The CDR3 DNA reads TGCAGCGTTGGACCGTCTAGCGGGAGGAACACCGGGGAGCTGTTTTTT. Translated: CSVGPSSGRNTGELFF.